This T cell receptor (beta chain) was sequenced in a study of shared clonotypes between healthy human individuals. About the research overall: Donors had three CD4 naive, three CD4 memory, two CD8 naive and one CD8 memory plate apiece.

TCRdb keeps only in-frame clones here, not all; method: immunoSEQ multiplex PCR. Found here are nearly 2 million clones, around 96% of them singletons; the top ten hold around 1.2%. The study's findings and limits: An anticipated effect of sequencing depth on clonotype sharing among donors was recognized. Clonotypes not shared had lower generation probabilities than those common to all four donors. Rarefaction analysis demonstrated incomplete sorted-subset sequencing notwithstanding large depth.

The CDR3 consists of 13 residues. V gave up 1 base and J gave up 6 bases, with 13 bases separating them. The germline CDR1 and CDR2 sequences are SQVTM and ANQGSEA. Regarding this clone: Antigen unknown.

Naive CD8 isolation took CD45RO-negative cells positively selected for CCR7 and excluded terminally differentiated effector memory CD45RA+ cells. This receptor was identified in a man aged 18 to 35 in good health. This chain links TRBV29-1 with TRBJ2-7; unclear D gene. Sequenced: naive CD8+ T cells sorted from blood. The CDR3 loop is CSVEGSSYGEQYF. The CDR3 DNA reads TGCAGCGTTGAAGGCAGTTCCTATGGCGAGCAGTACTTC.